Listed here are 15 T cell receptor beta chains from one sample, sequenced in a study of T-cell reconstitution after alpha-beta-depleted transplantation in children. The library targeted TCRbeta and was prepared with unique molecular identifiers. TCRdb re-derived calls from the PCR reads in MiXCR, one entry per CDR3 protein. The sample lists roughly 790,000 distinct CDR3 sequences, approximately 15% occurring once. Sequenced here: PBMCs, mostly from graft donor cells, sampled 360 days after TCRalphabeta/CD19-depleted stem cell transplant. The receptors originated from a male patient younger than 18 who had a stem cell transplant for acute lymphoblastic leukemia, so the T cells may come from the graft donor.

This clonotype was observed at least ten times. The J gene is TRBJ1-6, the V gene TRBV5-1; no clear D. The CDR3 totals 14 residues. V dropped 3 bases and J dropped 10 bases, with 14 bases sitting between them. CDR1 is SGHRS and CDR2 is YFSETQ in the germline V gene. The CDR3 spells CASSWTSFDSPLHF. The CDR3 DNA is TGCGCCAGCAGCTGGACCTCCTTCGACTCACCCCTCCACTTT.

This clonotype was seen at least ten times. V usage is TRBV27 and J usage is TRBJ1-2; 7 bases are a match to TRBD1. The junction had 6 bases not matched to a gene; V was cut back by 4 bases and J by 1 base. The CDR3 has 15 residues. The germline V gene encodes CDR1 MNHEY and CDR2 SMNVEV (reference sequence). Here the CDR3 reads CASSSYGQVNYGYTF. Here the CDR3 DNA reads TGTGCCAGCAGTTCGTACGGACAGGTTAACTATGGCTACACCTTC.

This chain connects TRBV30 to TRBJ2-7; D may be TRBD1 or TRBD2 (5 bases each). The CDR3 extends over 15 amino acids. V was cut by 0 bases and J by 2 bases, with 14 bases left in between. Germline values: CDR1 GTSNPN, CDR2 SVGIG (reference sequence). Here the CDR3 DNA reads TGTGCCTGGAGTGTGTCTGGGACCATCACCTACGAGCAGTACTTC. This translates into CAWSVSGTITYEQYF.

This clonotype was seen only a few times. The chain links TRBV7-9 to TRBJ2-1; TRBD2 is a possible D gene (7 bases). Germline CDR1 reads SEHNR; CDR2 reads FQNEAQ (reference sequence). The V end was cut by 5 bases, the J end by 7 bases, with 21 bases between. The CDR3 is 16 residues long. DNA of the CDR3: TGTGCCAGCAGCCCCCCGGCTGGTGGGAGGGGGAATGAGCAGTTCTTC. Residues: CASSPPAGGRGNEQFF.

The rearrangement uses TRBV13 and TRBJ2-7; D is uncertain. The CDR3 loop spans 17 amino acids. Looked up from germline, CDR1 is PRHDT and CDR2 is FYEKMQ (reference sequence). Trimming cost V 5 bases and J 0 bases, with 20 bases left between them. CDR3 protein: CASSEFLQRPNSYEQYF. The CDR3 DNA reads TGTGCCAGCAGCGAATTTCTCCAGCGTCCCAACTCCTACGAGCAGTACTTC.

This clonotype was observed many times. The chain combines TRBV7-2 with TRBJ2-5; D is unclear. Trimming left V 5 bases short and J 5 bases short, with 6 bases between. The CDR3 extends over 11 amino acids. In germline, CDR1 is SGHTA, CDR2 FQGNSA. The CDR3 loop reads CASSPYETQYF. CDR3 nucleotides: TGTGCCAGCAGCCCCTATGAGACCCAGTACTTC.

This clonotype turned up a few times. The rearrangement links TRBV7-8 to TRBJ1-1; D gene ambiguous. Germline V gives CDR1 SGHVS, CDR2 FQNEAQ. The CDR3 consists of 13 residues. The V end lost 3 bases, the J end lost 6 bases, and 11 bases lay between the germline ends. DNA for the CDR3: TGTGCCAGCAGCTTCGTCAAAATAGCTGAAGCTTTCTTT. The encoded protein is CASSFVKIAEAFF.

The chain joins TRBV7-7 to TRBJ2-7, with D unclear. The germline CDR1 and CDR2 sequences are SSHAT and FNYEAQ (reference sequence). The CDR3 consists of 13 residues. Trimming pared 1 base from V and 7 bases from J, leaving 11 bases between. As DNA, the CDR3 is TGTGCCAGCAGCTTAGGATCGTACCAGGAGCAGTACTTC. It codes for CASSLGSYQEQYF.

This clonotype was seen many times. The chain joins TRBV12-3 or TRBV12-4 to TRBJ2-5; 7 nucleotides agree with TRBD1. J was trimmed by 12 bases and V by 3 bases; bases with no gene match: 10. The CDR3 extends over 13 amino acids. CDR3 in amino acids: CASSFGTDERKYF. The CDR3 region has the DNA TGTGCCAGCAGTTTTGGGACAGATGAGCGGAAGTACTTC.

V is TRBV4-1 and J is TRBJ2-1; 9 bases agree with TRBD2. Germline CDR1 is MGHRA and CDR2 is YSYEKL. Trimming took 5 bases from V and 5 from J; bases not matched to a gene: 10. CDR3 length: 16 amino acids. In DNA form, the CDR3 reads TGCGCCAGCAGCTACTCCGGGACTAGCATCCACAATGAGCAGTTCTTC. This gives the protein CASSYSGTSIHNEQFF.

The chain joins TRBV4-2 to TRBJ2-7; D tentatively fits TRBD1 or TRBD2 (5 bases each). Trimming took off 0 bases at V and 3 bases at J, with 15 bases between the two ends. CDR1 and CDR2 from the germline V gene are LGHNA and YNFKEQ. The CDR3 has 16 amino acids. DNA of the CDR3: TGTGCCAGCAGCCAAGATGAGGCAGCGAGGGGCTACGAGCAGTACTTC. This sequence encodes CASSQDEAARGYEQYF.

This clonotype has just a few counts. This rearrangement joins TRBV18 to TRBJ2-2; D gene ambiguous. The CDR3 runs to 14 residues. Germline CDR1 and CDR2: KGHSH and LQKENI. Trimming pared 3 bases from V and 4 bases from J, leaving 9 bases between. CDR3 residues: CASSPYSSTGELFF. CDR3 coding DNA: TGTGCCAGCTCACCGTACTCCTCCACCGGGGAGCTGTTTTTT. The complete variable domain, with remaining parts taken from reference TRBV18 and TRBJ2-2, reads NAGVMQNPRHLVRRRGQEARLRCSPMKGHSHVYWYRQLPEEGLKFMVYLQKENIIDESGMPKERFSAEFPKEGPSILRIQQVVRGDSAAYFCASSPYSSTGELFFGEGSRLTVL.

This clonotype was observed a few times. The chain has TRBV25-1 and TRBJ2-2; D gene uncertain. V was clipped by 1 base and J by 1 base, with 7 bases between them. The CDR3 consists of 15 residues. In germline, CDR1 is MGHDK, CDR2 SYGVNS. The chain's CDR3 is CASSELVRNTGELFF. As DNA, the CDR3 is TGTGCCAGCAGTGAATTAGTGCGGAACACCGGGGAGCTGTTTTTT.

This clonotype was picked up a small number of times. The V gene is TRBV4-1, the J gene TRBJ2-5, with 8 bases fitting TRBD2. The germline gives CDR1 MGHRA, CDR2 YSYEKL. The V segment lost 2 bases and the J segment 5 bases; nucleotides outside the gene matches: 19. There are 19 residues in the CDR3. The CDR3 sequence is CASSQPGLVAGKNRETQYF. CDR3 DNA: TGCGCCAGCAGCCAACCTGGGTTGGTAGCGGGGAAAAATCGCGAGACCCAGTACTTC.

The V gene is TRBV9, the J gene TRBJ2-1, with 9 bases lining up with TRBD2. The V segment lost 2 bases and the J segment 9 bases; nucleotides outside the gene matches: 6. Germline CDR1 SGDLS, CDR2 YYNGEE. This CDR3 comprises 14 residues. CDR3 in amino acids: CASSVSGGRGEQFF. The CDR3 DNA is TGTGCCAGCAGCGTCAGCGGGGGGAGGGGTGAGCAGTTCTTC. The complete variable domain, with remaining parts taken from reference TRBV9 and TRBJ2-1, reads DSGVTQTPKHLITATGQRVTLRCSPRSGDLSVYWYQQSLDQGLQFLIQYYNGEERAKGNILERFSAQQFPDLHSELNLSSLELGDSALYFCASSVSGGRGEQFFGPGTRLTVL.